This T cell receptor beta chain was profiled in a study of cytomegalovirus exposure and HLA in healthy donors. Study observations and caveats: The investigators catalogued 150 to 200 TCR beta chains as cytomegalovirus-associated. Most TCR beta V segments were productive about 87% or about 30% of the time in an earlier analysis.

Germline assignment: CDR1 MGHRA and CDR2 YSYEKL. V shed 0 bases and J shed 3 bases, with 9 bases lying between them. This CDR3 region has 15 residues. PCR primers comprised 60 Vbeta and 13 Jbeta primers. The table came from immunoSEQ multiplex PCR; TCRdb's copy has only in-frame clones and leaves some out. This sample has some 140,000 clones, with around 80% found just once. Comment on this clone: Antigen: not known.

The receptor was isolated from a man between 40 and 49 years old in good health and CMV-seropositive. V and J are TRBV4-1 and TRBJ1-5; D is unresolved. The specimen was PBMCs. CDR3 region: CASSQEQSHNQPQHF. The CDR3 nucleotides are TGCGCCAGCAGCCAAGAACAGTCCCACAATCAGCCCCAGCATTTT.